These T cell receptor beta chains were read from a single sample in a study of T cell responses to AZD1222 COVID-19 vaccine. Sequenced by immunoSEQ multiplex PCR; TCRdb stores in-frame clones only, minus some. The sample consists of under 150,000 clones, 70% to 90% of them appearing once. The starting material was peripheral blood, obtained on day 0 of AZD1222 vaccination. All receptors come from an adult in good health. Each CDR3 is given with its conserved first and last residue. The order of the fields is D gene, V gene, clone size, J gene, CDR3 protein, CDR3 DNA. D genes are given only for firm matches. For some rows the clone size is stated as once, few or many, or as a class when expanded; others skip it.

d_gene: TRBD2; v_gene: TRBV9; abundance: .; j_gene: TRBJ2-1; CDR3aa: CASSVEVTSVYNEQFF; CDR3nt: TGTGCCAGCAGCGTAGAGGTGACTAGCGTGTACAATGAGCAGTTCTTC
d_gene: .; v_gene: TRBV4-3; abundance: few; j_gene: TRBJ1-5; CDR3aa: CASSQDSVVNQPQHF; CDR3nt: TGCGCCAGCAGCCAAGATAGTGTGGTCAATCAGCCCCAGCATTTT
d_gene: .; v_gene: TRBV9; abundance: .; j_gene: TRBJ1-2; CDR3aa: CASSVGGYGYTF; CDR3nt: TGTGCCAGCAGCGTAGGAGGGTATGGCTACACCTTC
d_gene: TRBD2; v_gene: TRBV6-4; abundance: .; j_gene: TRBJ2-1; CDR3aa: CASSEGLAGGNEQFF; CDR3nt: TGTGCCAGCAGCGAGGGACTAGCGGGAGGCAATGAGCAGTTCTTC
d_gene: .; v_gene: TRBV7-2; abundance: .; j_gene: TRBJ2-3; CDR3aa: CASSLGESSTDTQYF; CDR3nt: TGTGCCAGCAGCTTAGGGGAATCTAGCACAGATACGCAGTATTTT
d_gene: TRBD1; v_gene: TRBV12-5; abundance: few; j_gene: TRBJ1-4; CDR3aa: CASGLATGVTNEKLFF; CDR3nt: TGTGCTAGTGGTTTGGCCACAGGGGTTACTAATGAAAAACTGTTTTTT
d_gene: TRBD1; v_gene: TRBV11-2; abundance: .; j_gene: TRBJ2-7; CDR3aa: CASSLWGTGRIHEQYF; CDR3nt: TGTGCCAGCAGCTTATGGGGGACAGGGAGGATCCACGAGCAGTACTTC
d_gene: .; v_gene: TRBV7-8; abundance: .; j_gene: TRBJ1-5; CDR3aa: CASSQRTETHQPQHF; CDR3nt: TGTGCCAGCAGCCAAAGGACAGAGACCCATCAGCCCCAGCATTTT
d_gene: .; v_gene: TRBV6-1; abundance: .; j_gene: TRBJ2-3; CDR3aa: CASSDNPRSTDTQYF; CDR3nt: TGTGCCAGCAGTGACAATCCCAGGAGCACAGATACGCAGTATTTT
d_gene: .; v_gene: TRBV2; abundance: .; j_gene: TRBJ2-1; CDR3aa: CASSGNEQFF; CDR3nt: TGTGCCAGCAGTGGTAATGAGCAGTTCTTC
d_gene: .; v_gene: TRBV13; abundance: .; j_gene: TRBJ2-7; CDR3aa: CASSLGVGISYEQYF; CDR3nt: TGTGCCAGCAGCTTAGGGGTAGGTATTTCCTACGAGCAGTACTTC
d_gene: TRBD1; v_gene: TRBV6-4; abundance: .; j_gene: TRBJ2-6; CDR3aa: CASSGTGDSGANVLTF; CDR3nt: TGTGCCAGCAGTGGGACAGGGGACTCTGGGGCCAACGTCCTGACTTTC
d_gene: TRBD1; v_gene: TRBV7-9; abundance: .; j_gene: TRBJ1-2; CDR3aa: CASSLGTGENYGYTF; CDR3nt: TGTGCCAGCAGCTTAGGGACAGGGGAGAACTATGGCTACACCTTC
d_gene: .; v_gene: TRBV13; abundance: .; j_gene: TRBJ1-1; CDR3aa: CASSFGGTEAFF; CDR3nt: TGTGCCAGCAGCTTCGGGGGGACTGAAGCTTTCTTT
d_gene: .; v_gene: TRBV7-2; abundance: once; j_gene: TRBJ1-2; CDR3aa: CASRGTGSGGYTF; CDR3nt: TGTGCCAGCAGGGGAACAGGGTCCGGAGGCTACACCTTC
d_gene: TRBD1; v_gene: TRBV24-1; abundance: .; j_gene: TRBJ2-7; CDR3aa: CATSDPGTGIYEQYF; CDR3nt: TGTGCCACCAGTGATCCCGGGACAGGAATCTACGAGCAGTACTTC
d_gene: TRBD1; v_gene: TRBV5-5; abundance: .; j_gene: TRBJ2-1; CDR3aa: CASSNRDRANEQFF; CDR3nt: TGTGCCAGCAGCAACCGGGACAGGGCAAATGAGCAGTTCTTC
d_gene: .; v_gene: TRBV20-1; abundance: .; j_gene: TRBJ2-7; CDR3aa: CSALLTGRGYF; CDR3nt: TGCAGTGCTCTCCTCACGGGGCGAGGATACTTC
d_gene: .; v_gene: TRBV6-5; abundance: .; j_gene: TRBJ1-2; CDR3aa: CASTSGVYGYTF; CDR3nt: TGTGCCAGCACCTCGGGGGTCTATGGCTACACCTTC
d_gene: .; v_gene: TRBV30; abundance: .; j_gene: TRBJ1-2; CDR3aa: CAWSPPLYGYTF; CDR3nt: TGTGCCTGGAGTCCCCCCCTCTATGGCTACACCTTC
d_gene: TRBD1; v_gene: TRBV28; abundance: .; j_gene: TRBJ1-5; CDR3aa: CASRLDRLGNQPQHF; CDR3nt: TGTGCCAGCAGGCTGGACAGGTTAGGCAATCAGCCCCAGCATTTT
d_gene: .; v_gene: TRBV5-6; abundance: .; j_gene: TRBJ2-7; CDR3aa: CASSLAYEQYF; CDR3nt: TGTGCCAGCAGCTTGGCTTACGAGCAGTACTTC
d_gene: .; v_gene: TRBV21-1; abundance: .; j_gene: TRBJ1-4; CDR3aa: CASRGLLWNEKLFF; CDR3nt: TGTGCCAGCAGAGGGTTACTCTGGAATGAAAAACTGTTTTTT
d_gene: .; v_gene: TRBV3-1/TRBV3-2; abundance: .; j_gene: TRBJ1-2; CDR3aa: CASSLGGDYGYTF; CDR3nt: TGTGCCAGCAGCCTGGGGGGCGACTATGGCTACACCTTC
d_gene: .; v_gene: TRBV6-5; abundance: .; j_gene: TRBJ2-7; CDR3aa: CASKFATAYEQYF; CDR3nt: TGTGCCAGCAAGTTTGCTACCGCTTACGAGCAGTACTTC
d_gene: TRBD1; v_gene: TRBV19; abundance: .; j_gene: TRBJ1-1; CDR3aa: CASSIDLTGDTEAFF; CDR3nt: TGTGCCAGTAGTATAGACTTGACAGGGGACACTGAAGCTTTCTTT
d_gene: TRBD1; v_gene: TRBV24-1; abundance: .; j_gene: TRBJ1-5; CDR3aa: CATSDGQGAPYSNQPQHF; CDR3nt: TGTGCCACCAGTGACGGACAGGGGGCCCCTTATAGCAATCAGCCCCAGCATTTT
d_gene: TRBD2; v_gene: TRBV7-8; abundance: .; j_gene: TRBJ2-3; CDR3aa: CASSLGQAGGLTDTQYF; CDR3nt: TGTGCCAGCAGCTTAGGTCAAGCGGGAGGGTTGACAGATACGCAGTATTTT
d_gene: .; v_gene: TRBV4-3; abundance: .; j_gene: TRBJ1-5; CDR3aa: CASSQDLAGLSNQPQHF; CDR3nt: TGCGCCAGCAGCCAAGATCTGGCAGGACTTAGCAATCAGCCCCAGCATTTT
d_gene: .; v_gene: TRBV6-2/TRBV6-3; abundance: .; j_gene: TRBJ1-6; CDR3aa: CASSYSTSGSPLHF; CDR3nt: TGTGCCAGCAGTTACTCGACCTCGGGTTCACCCCTCCACTTT
d_gene: TRBD2; v_gene: TRBV9; abundance: .; j_gene: TRBJ2-1; CDR3aa: CASSGSGSPYNEQFF; CDR3nt: TGTGCCAGCAGCGGAAGCGGGAGTCCCTACAATGAGCAGTTCTTC
d_gene: TRBD1; v_gene: TRBV4-1; abundance: .; j_gene: TRBJ1-1; CDR3aa: CASSQDGDRAAEAFF; CDR3nt: TGCGCCAGCAGCCAAGATGGGGACAGGGCGGCTGAAGCTTTCTTT
d_gene: .; v_gene: TRBV4-3; abundance: once; j_gene: TRBJ1-1; CDR3aa: CASSQDKEAPPLNTEAFF; CDR3nt: TGCGCCAGCAGCCAAGATAAAGAGGCCCCCCCTTTGAACACTGAAGCTTTCTTT
d_gene: .; v_gene: TRBV6-2/TRBV6-3; abundance: .; j_gene: TRBJ2-7; CDR3aa: CASSIDKGPYEQYF; CDR3nt: TGTGCCAGCAGTATAGACAAGGGGCCCTACGAGCAGTACTTC
d_gene: .; v_gene: TRBV13; abundance: .; j_gene: TRBJ2-7; CDR3aa: CASSSRYEQYF; CDR3nt: TGTGCCAGCAGCTCCAGATACGAGCAGTACTTC
d_gene: .; v_gene: TRBV4-2; abundance: .; j_gene: TRBJ1-1; CDR3aa: CASSQELDIEAFF; CDR3nt: TGTGCCAGCAGCCAAGAACTCGACATTGAAGCTTTCTTT
d_gene: .; v_gene: TRBV12-3/TRBV12-4; abundance: .; j_gene: TRBJ2-5; CDR3aa: CASSLNIEETQYF; CDR3nt: TGTGCCAGCAGTTTGAACATCGAGGAGACCCAGTACTTC
d_gene: .; v_gene: TRBV3-1/TRBV3-2; abundance: .; j_gene: TRBJ1-1; CDR3aa: CASSQFRVAEAFF; CDR3nt: TGTGCCAGCAGCCAATTCAGGGTGGCTGAAGCTTTCTTT
d_gene: .; v_gene: TRBV27; abundance: .; j_gene: TRBJ2-7; CDR3aa: CATATPGLKAYEQYF; CDR3nt: TGTGCCACCGCCACCCCGGGACTGAAAGCCTACGAGCAGTACTTC
d_gene: .; v_gene: TRBV5-6; abundance: .; j_gene: TRBJ1-5; CDR3aa: CASSETGLNQPQHF; CDR3nt: TGTGCCAGCAGCGAGACAGGTCTCAATCAGCCCCAGCATTTT
d_gene: TRBD1; v_gene: TRBV9; abundance: .; j_gene: TRBJ1-5; CDR3aa: CASSLGGYSNQPQHF; CDR3nt: TGTGCCAGCAGTCTAGGGGGCTATAGCAATCAGCCCCAGCATTTT
d_gene: TRBD1; v_gene: TRBV18; abundance: .; j_gene: TRBJ1-4; CDR3aa: CASSPPDRATNEKLFF; CDR3nt: TGTGCCAGCTCACCACCGGACAGGGCGACTAATGAAAAACTGTTTTTT
d_gene: TRBD1; v_gene: TRBV30; abundance: .; j_gene: TRBJ2-7; CDR3aa: CAWSRDRGYEQYF; CDR3nt: TGTGCCTGGAGCCGGGACAGGGGTTACGAGCAGTACTTC
d_gene: .; v_gene: TRBV5-6; abundance: .; j_gene: TRBJ2-7; CDR3aa: CASSLGLQGRYEQYF; CDR3nt: TGTGCCAGCAGCTTGGGGCTCCAAGGGCGATACGAGCAGTACTTC
d_gene: .; v_gene: TRBV6-2/TRBV6-3; abundance: .; j_gene: TRBJ2-5; CDR3aa: CASSFLSLGQETQYF; CDR3nt: TGTGCCAGCAGCTTTCTCTCGCTGGGCCAAGAGACCCAGTACTTC
d_gene: .; v_gene: TRBV29-1; abundance: .; j_gene: TRBJ2-2; CDR3aa: CSARGRVTGELFF; CDR3nt: TGCAGCGCGCGGGGGCGGGTCACCGGGGAGCTGTTTTTT
d_gene: TRBD2; v_gene: TRBV20-1; abundance: .; j_gene: TRBJ2-1; CDR3aa: CSASASGNAYNEQFF; CDR3nt: TGCAGTGCTAGTGCCAGCGGGAATGCCTACAATGAGCAGTTCTTC
d_gene: TRBD1; v_gene: TRBV5-4; abundance: .; j_gene: TRBJ1-4; CDR3aa: CASSLGDRGANEKLFF; CDR3nt: TGTGCCAGCAGCTTGGGGGACAGGGGTGCTAATGAAAAACTGTTTTTT
d_gene: TRBD1; v_gene: TRBV5-1; abundance: .; j_gene: TRBJ1-3; CDR3aa: CASSSSQGAGNTIYF; CDR3nt: TGCGCCAGCAGCTCCTCACAGGGGGCTGGAAACACCATATATTTT
d_gene: .; v_gene: TRBV7-8; abundance: .; j_gene: TRBJ2-7; CDR3aa: CASSLGGRVSYEQYF; CDR3nt: TGTGCCAGCAGCTTAGGGGGGCGGGTCTCCTACGAGCAGTACTTC